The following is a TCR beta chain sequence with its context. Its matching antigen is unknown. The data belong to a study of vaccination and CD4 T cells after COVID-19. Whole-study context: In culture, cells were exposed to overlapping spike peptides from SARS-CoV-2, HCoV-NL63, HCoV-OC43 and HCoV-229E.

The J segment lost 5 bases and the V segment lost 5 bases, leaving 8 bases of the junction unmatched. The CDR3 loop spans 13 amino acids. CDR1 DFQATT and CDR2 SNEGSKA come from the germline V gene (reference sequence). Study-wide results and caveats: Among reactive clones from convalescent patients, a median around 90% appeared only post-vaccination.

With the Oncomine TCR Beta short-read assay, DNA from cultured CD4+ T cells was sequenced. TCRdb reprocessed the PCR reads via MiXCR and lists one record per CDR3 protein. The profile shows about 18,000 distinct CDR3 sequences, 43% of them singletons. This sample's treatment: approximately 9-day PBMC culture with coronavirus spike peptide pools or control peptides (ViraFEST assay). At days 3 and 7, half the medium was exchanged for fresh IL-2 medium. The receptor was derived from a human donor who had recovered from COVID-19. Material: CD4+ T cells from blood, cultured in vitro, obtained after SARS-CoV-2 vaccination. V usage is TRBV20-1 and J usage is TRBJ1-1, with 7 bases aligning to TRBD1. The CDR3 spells CSAEQGRGTEAFF. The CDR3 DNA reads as TGCAGTGCTGAACAGGGGCGGGGAACTGAAGCTTTCTTT.